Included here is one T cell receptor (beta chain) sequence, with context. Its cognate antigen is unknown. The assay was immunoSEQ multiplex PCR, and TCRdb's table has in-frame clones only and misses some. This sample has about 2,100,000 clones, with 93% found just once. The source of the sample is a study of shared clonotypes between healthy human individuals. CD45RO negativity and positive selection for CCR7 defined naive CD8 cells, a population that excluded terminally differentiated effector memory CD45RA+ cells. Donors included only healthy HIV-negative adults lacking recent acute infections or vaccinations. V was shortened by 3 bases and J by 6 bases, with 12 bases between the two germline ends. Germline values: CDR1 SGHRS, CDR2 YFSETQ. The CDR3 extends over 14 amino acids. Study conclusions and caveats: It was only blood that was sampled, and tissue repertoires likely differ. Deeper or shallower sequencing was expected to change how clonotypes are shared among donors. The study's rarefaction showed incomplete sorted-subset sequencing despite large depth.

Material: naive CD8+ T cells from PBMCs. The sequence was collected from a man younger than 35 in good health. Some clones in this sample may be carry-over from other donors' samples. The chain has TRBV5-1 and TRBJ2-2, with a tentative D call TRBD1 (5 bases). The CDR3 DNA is TGCGCCAGCAGCTACTACCTGGGGCCCGGGGAGCTGTTTTTT. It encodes CASSYYLGPGELFF. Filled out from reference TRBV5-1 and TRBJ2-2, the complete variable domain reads KAGVTQTPRYLIKTRGQQVTLSCSPISGHRSVSWYQQTPGQGLQFLFEYFSETQRNKGNFPGRFSGRQFSNSRSEMNVSTLELGDSALYLCASSYYLGPGELFFGEGSRLTVL.